The clone carrying this TCR beta chain has just a few counts. The sample is drawn from a study of metastatic and nonmetastatic thyroid tumors. TCRdb ran MiXCR on the PCR reads. The sample shows roughly 39,000 clones, around 43% of them seen only once. Germline lookup yields CDR1 MGHRA and CDR2 YSYEKL. This CDR3 comprises 16 residues. V lost 4 bases to trimming and J lost 2 bases; unmatched junction nucleotides: 5. The entire patient cohort was treatment-naive prior to thyroid surgery. Sequenced material: tumor tissue. The chain uses TRBV4-1 and TRBJ2-7, with 13 bases aligning to TRBD2. This receptor was obtained from a male donor with papillary thyroid cancer or a benign thyroid nodule (not recorded which). Some clones in this sample may be carry-over from other donors' samples. The CDR3, as DNA: TGCGCCAGCAGCCTAGACGGGACTAGCGGGGCCTACGAGCAGTACTTC. Translation: CASSLDGTSGAYEQYF.